Following are 2 T cell receptor beta chains from one sample sequenced in a study of cytomegalovirus exposure and HLA in healthy donors. Primers: 60 Vbeta forward and 13 Jbeta reverse. Sequenced by immunoSEQ multiplex PCR; TCRdb stores in-frame clones only, minus some. The sample contains fewer than 80,000 clones, around 80% of which appear only once. The sample was PBMCs. The receptors shown here come from a man younger than 45 in good health and CMV-seronegative.

In regard to this clone: Mismatch with germline at one junction end may stem from a read error. V usage is TRBV25-1 and J usage is TRBJ1-4, with TRBD1 matching 7 bases. This CDR3 is built from 15 residues. Germline V gene lookup returns CDR1 MGHDK and CDR2 SYGVNS. The CDR3 loop reads CSSSDTTGRNEKLFF. The DNA for the CDR3 is TGTTCCAGCAGTGACACGACAGGGAGGAACGAAAAACTGTTTTTT.

The chain recombines TRBV30 with TRBJ2-7, with TRBD2 as a possible D gene (6 bases). The CDR3 runs to 12 residues. Trimming cost V 5 bases and J 4 bases, with 12 bases left between them. The germline V gene has CDR1 GTSNPN and CDR2 SVGIG (reference sequence). In nucleotides, the CDR3 is TGTGCCTGGGACTACGGGGGATACGAGCAGTACTTC. Its protein is CAWDYGGYEQYF.